This T cell receptor (beta chain) was sequenced for a study of PD-1 blockade in mismatch repair-deficient tumors. This clone was picked up a small number of times. The table came from immunoSEQ multiplex PCR; TCRdb's copy has only in-frame clones and leaves some out. The profile shows tens of thousands of clones, around 85% of them singletons. All patients were mismatch repair deficient, assessed by either PCR or immunohistochemistry. V dropped 7 bases and J dropped 4; count of bases not matched to a gene: 1. The CDR3 extends over 12 amino acids. From germline, CDR1 is SNHLY and CDR2 FYNNEI. The specimen was peripheral blood, collected roughly 19 weeks after starting pembrolizumab. This clonotype was sampled from an adult with mismatch repair-deficient cancer. The chain has TRBV2 and TRBJ2-5; TRBD2 aligns across 9 bases. The CDR3 region is CASKTSGETQYF. The CDR3 DNA sequence: TGTGCCAGCAAGACTAGCGGAGAGACCCAGTACTTC.